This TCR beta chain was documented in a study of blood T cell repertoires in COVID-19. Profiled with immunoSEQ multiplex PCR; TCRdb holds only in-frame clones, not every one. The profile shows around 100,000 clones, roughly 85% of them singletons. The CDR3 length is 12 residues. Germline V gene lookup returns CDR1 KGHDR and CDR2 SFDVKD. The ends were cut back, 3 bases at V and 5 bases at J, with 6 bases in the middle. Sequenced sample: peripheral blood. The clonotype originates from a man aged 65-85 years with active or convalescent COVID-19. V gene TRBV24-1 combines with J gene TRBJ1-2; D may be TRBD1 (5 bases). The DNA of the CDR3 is TGTGCCACCAGTGATGGGACTTATGGCTACACCTTC. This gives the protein CATSDGTYGYTF.